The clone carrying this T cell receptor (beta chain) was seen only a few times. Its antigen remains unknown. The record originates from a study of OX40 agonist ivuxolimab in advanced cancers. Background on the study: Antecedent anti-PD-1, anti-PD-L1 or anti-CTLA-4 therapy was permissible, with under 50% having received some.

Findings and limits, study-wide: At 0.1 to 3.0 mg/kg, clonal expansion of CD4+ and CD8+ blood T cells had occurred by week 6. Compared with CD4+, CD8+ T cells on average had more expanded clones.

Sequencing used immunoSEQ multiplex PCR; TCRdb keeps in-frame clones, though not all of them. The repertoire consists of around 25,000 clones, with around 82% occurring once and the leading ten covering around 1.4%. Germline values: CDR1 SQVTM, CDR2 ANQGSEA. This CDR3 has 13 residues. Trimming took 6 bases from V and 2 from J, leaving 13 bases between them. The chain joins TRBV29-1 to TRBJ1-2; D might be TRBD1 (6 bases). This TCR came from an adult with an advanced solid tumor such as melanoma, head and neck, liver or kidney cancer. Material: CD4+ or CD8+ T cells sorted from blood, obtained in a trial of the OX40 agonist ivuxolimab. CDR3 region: CSVSGQSNYGYTF. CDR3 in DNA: TGCAGCGTCTCGGGACAAAGCAACTATGGCTACACCTTC. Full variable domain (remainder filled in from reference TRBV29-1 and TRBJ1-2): SAVISQKPSRDICQRGTSLTIQCQVDSQVTMMFWYRQQPGQSLTLIATANQGSEATYESGFVIDKFPISRPNLTFSTLTVSNMSPEDSSIYLCSVSGQSNYGYTFGSGTRLTVV.